The 2 T cell receptor beta chains below come from one sample, sequenced in a study of cytomegalovirus exposure and HLA in healthy donors (TCRdb year 2017). Library creation used the immunoSEQ multiplex PCR assay. A mixture of 60 forward primers for TCR Vbeta segments and 13 reverse primers for TCR Jbeta segments was used in the multiplex PCR. TCRdb took over this immuneACCESS table, retaining in-frame rearrangements with V and J assigned. Such tables are incomplete; in checked studies, under half of the missing clones stem from an unresolved V gene, and the remainder is unexplained. The sample data list around 100,000 clones, and approximately 76% of these were observed just once. The ten largest make up roughly 20% of the sample. What was sequenced was PBMCs. These receptors were collected from an older woman in good health and CMV-seropositive.

The chain recombines TRBV6-1 with TRBJ2-3; 11 bases line up with TRBD2. The CDR3 sequence is 14 residues long. With 6 bases clipped from V and 2 bases from J, the junction kept 1 base outside the gene matches. Germline loops: CDR1 MNHNS, CDR2 SASEGT. CDR3 amino acids: CASRLAGDTDTQYF. CDR3 coding DNA: TGTGCCAGCAGACTAGCGGGAGACACAGATACGCAGTATTTT.

The chain employs TRBV2 and TRBJ1-2; 7 bases are shared with TRBD1. Germline trimming cut 2 bases from V and 5 bases from J; bases unmatched to any gene: 2. This CDR3 has 13 amino acids. Germline-derived CDR1 and CDR2 are SNHLY and FYNNEI. The CDR3, as DNA: TGTGCCAGCAGTGAAACAGGGGCGTATGGCTACACCTTC. Amino acid sequence: CASSETGAYGYTF. The whole variable domain, filled in from reference TRBV2 and TRBJ1-2, reads EPEVTQTPSHQVTQMGQEVILRCVPISNHLYFYWYRQILGQKVEFLVSFYNNEISEKSEIFDDQFSVERPDGSNFTLKIRSTKLEDSAMYFCASSETGAYGYTFGSGTRLTVV.